The clone carrying this TCR beta chain was detected a few times. The junction had 2 bases not matched to a gene; V was cut back by 4 bases and J by 8 bases. From germline, CDR1 is SGHTA and CDR2 FQGTGA. This CDR3 is 12 amino acids long. This entry comes from a study of identical twins. MiXCR was run by TCRdb on the 5' RACE reads, yielding one entry per CDR3 protein. The data hold 700,000 or so distinct CDR3 sequences, with 21% observed a single time. These data were also filed under a second study, of T cells expressing NK-cell markers. From that second work: These same clonotypes (in four donors) also led the CD3+CD56-NKG2C+ fraction.

The sample taken for sequencing was PBMCs. This sequence joins TRBV7-3 and TRBJ2-3, with TRBD2 identical over 8 bases. The receptor was isolated from a woman between 18 and 30 years old in good health. The CDR3 DNA follows: TGTGCCAGCAGCTCGGGGGGGGCTACGCAGTATTTT. Protein sequence: CASSSGGATQYF. The full variable domain, in which reference TRBV7-3 and TRBJ2-3 provide the parts outside the CDR3, is GAGVSQTPSNKVTEKGKYVELRCDPISGHTALYWYRQSLGQGPEFLIYFQGTGAADDSGLPNDRFFAVRPEGSVSTLKIQRTERGDSAVYLCASSSGGATQYFGPGTRLTVL.